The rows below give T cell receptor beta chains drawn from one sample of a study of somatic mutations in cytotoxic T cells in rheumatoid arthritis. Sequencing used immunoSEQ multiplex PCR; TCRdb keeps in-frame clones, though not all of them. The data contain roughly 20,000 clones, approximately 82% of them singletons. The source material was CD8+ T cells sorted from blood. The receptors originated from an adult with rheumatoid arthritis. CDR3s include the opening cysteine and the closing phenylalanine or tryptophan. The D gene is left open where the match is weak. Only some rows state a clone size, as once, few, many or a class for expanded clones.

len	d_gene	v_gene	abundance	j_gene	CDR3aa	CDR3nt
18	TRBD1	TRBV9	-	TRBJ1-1	CASSVGGGLQGARTEAFF	TGTGCCAGCAGCGTAGGAGGAGGGCTACAGGGGGCGCGCACTGAAGCTTTCTTT
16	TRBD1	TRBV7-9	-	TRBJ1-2	CASSLKGGGSSEGYTF	TGTGCCAGCAGCTTGAAAGGGGGCGGATCCTCGGAGGGCTACACCTTC
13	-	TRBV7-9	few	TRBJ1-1	CASRRTPDTEAFF	TGTGCCAGCAGGAGGACTCCAGACACTGAAGCTTTCTTT
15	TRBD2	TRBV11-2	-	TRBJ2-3	CASSLASGLRDTQYF	TGTGCCAGCAGCTTGGCTAGCGGGCTCAGGGATACGCAGTATTTT
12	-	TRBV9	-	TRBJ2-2	CASSPNTGELFF	TGTGCCAGCAGCCCAAACACCGGGGAGCTGTTTTTT
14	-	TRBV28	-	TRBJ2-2	CASSFYLFTGELFF	TGTGCCAGCAGTTTTTATTTGTTCACCGGGGAGCTGTTTTTT
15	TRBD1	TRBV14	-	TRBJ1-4	CASSRWTGIDEKLFF	TGTGCCAGCAGTCGCTGGACAGGGATAGATGAAAAACTGTTTTTT
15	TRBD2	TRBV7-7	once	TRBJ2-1	CASSLGTTGADEQFF	TGTGCTAGCAGCTTGGGGACTACCGGGGCGGATGAGCAGTTCTTC
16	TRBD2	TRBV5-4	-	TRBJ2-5	CASTLIPSGYQETQYF	TGTGCCAGCACCCTTATCCCTAGCGGGTACCAAGAGACCCAGTACTTC
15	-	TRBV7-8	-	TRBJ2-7	CASSLTAPAGDEQYF	TGTGCCAGCAGCTTGACAGCTCCCGCAGGGGACGAGCAGTACTTC